This is a list of T cell receptor beta chains from one sample in a study of cytotoxic CD8 clonotypes in ibrutinib-treated CLL. Here immunoSEQ multiplex PCR was the method, and the copy in TCRdb shows in-frame clones only, minus some. The sample holds 130,000 or so clones; 60% to 85% are singletons and the top ten take around a quarter. The sequencing here drew on PBMCs, taken after 12 months of ibrutinib treatment. The receptors here all came from a human donor with chronic lymphocytic leukemia. CDR3s include the opening cysteine and the closing phenylalanine or tryptophan. Fields, in order: D gene, V gene, clone size, J gene, CDR3 DNA, CDR3 protein. A D gene is named only where the DNA matches it firmly. Clone sizes are given selectively: once, few, many, or a class where the clone is expanded.

D gene: .; V gene: TRBV28; clone size: .; J gene: TRBJ1-4; CDR3 DNA: TGTGCCAGCAGTTCCCAGACAGGAGGGAATGAAAAACTGTTTTTT; CDR3 protein: CASSSQTGGNEKLFF
D gene: .; V gene: TRBV19; clone size: .; J gene: TRBJ1-1; CDR3 DNA: TGTGCCAGTAGTATAGATCTATTTGGGGGCACCGAAGGGTGGAACACTGAAGCTTTCTTT; CDR3 protein: CASSIDLFGGTEGWNTEAFF
D gene: TRBD1; V gene: TRBV7-8; clone size: .; J gene: TRBJ1-1; CDR3 DNA: TGTGCCAGCAGCTTAGTAGCCCTCCGGACAGGCCTGAACACTGAAGCTTTCTTT; CDR3 protein: CASSLVALRTGLNTEAFF
D gene: .; V gene: TRBV4-3; clone size: .; J gene: TRBJ2-6; CDR3 DNA: TGCGCCAGCAGCCAAGATCCCCGGGGGGCCTCGGGGGCCAACGTCCTGACTTTC; CDR3 protein: CASSQDPRGASGANVLTF
D gene: .; V gene: TRBV7-2; clone size: .; J gene: TRBJ1-4; CDR3 DNA: TGTGCCAGCAGCTTAGTGACCCTTTACGAGAATAATGAAAAACTGTTTTTT; CDR3 protein: CASSLVTLYENNEKLFF
D gene: TRBD2; V gene: TRBV4-3; clone size: .; J gene: TRBJ2-7; CDR3 DNA: TGCGCCAGCAGCCAACAAACACTAGCGGGGAGCTCCTACGAGCAGTACTTC; CDR3 protein: CASSQQTLAGSSYEQYF
D gene: TRBD2; V gene: TRBV29-1; clone size: once; J gene: TRBJ2-1; CDR3 DNA: TGCAGCGTTGAAGATGGGTCCGGGACTATCCTGAGGGGTGAGCAGTTCTTC; CDR3 protein: CSVEDGSGTILRGEQFF
D gene: .; V gene: TRBV7-9; clone size: once; J gene: TRBJ2-7; CDR3 DNA: TGTGCCAGCAGCTTAAGTTCAGGGGACGAGCAGTACTTC; CDR3 protein: CASSLSSGDEQYF
D gene: TRBD1; V gene: TRBV6-5; clone size: .; J gene: TRBJ1-2; CDR3 DNA: TGTGCCAGCAGTTTCAGCGGGACAGTTGGCTACACCTTC; CDR3 protein: CASSFSGTVGYTF
D gene: .; V gene: TRBV27; clone size: .; J gene: TRBJ1-5; CDR3 DNA: TGTGCCATCAGTGTGTCAGATAGCAATCAGCCCCAGCATTTT; CDR3 protein: CAISVSDSNQPQHF
D gene: TRBD1; V gene: TRBV7-8; clone size: .; J gene: TRBJ2-1; CDR3 DNA: TGTGCCAGCAGCTTAGCGATGGGGGACAGGGTTAGAAATGAGCAGTTCTTC; CDR3 protein: CASSLAMGDRVRNEQFF
D gene: .; V gene: TRBV4-2; clone size: few; J gene: TRBJ2-7; CDR3 DNA: TGTGCCAGCAGCCAGCTGGGTGAGTCCTACGAGCAGTACTTC; CDR3 protein: CASSQLGESYEQYF
D gene: .; V gene: TRBV6-5; clone size: .; J gene: TRBJ2-1; CDR3 DNA: TGTGCCAGCAGTTACGGCGGAGGGGGGAGGGATGAGCAGTTCTTC; CDR3 protein: CASSYGGGGRDEQFF
D gene: TRBD2; V gene: TRBV27; clone size: .; J gene: TRBJ2-3; CDR3 DNA: TGTGCCAGCAGTATGGGACTATCGGTAGATACGCAGTATTTT; CDR3 protein: CASSMGLSVDTQYF
D gene: TRBD1; V gene: TRBV5-1; clone size: .; J gene: TRBJ2-1; CDR3 DNA: TGCGCCAGCAGCTTCTGGGGACAGGGTCACAATGAGCAGTTCTTC; CDR3 protein: CASSFWGQGHNEQFF
D gene: .; V gene: TRBV9; clone size: .; J gene: TRBJ2-2; CDR3 DNA: TGTGCCAGCCGCACCACTAACACCGGGGAGCTGTTTTTT; CDR3 protein: CASRTTNTGELFF
D gene: .; V gene: TRBV7-2; clone size: .; J gene: TRBJ1-5; CDR3 DNA: TGTGCCAGCAGCTTACCTTTAGGAAGCAATCAGCCCCAGCATTTT; CDR3 protein: CASSLPLGSNQPQHF
D gene: .; V gene: TRBV5-1; clone size: .; J gene: TRBJ2-3; CDR3 DNA: TGCGCCAGCAGCTTGTACGGCGGGGGCCCCCTGGGTACGCAGTATTTT; CDR3 protein: CASSLYGGGPLGTQYF
D gene: .; V gene: TRBV7-2; clone size: .; J gene: TRBJ2-3; CDR3 DNA: TGTGCCAGCAGCTCCCTACAGGGAGATACGCAGTATTTT; CDR3 protein: CASSSLQGDTQYF
D gene: .; V gene: TRBV6-1; clone size: .; J gene: TRBJ2-1; CDR3 DNA: TGTGCCAGCAGTGAAGGAATGGACCAAGGGTACAATGAGCAGTTCTTC; CDR3 protein: CASSEGMDQGYNEQFF
D gene: .; V gene: TRBV4-1; clone size: .; J gene: TRBJ2-3; CDR3 DNA: TGCGCCAGCAGCCACCCCCCGAGAGCAAACACAGATACGCAGTATTTT; CDR3 protein: CASSHPPRANTDTQYF
D gene: TRBD1; V gene: TRBV10-3; clone size: .; J gene: TRBJ1-5; CDR3 DNA: TGTGCCATCAGCACAGGGGGATCGCATCAGCCCCAGCATTTT; CDR3 protein: CAISTGGSHQPQHF
D gene: .; V gene: TRBV19; clone size: .; J gene: TRBJ2-5; CDR3 DNA: TGTGCCAGTAGTATTATGACAGGACAAGAGACCCAGTACTTC; CDR3 protein: CASSIMTGQETQYF
D gene: .; V gene: TRBV11-2; clone size: .; J gene: TRBJ2-5; CDR3 DNA: TGTGCCAGCAGCTTTTCGCGTTTGGGAGAGACCCAGTACTTC; CDR3 protein: CASSFSRLGETQYF
D gene: TRBD1; V gene: TRBV5-6; clone size: .; J gene: TRBJ1-2; CDR3 DNA: TGTGCCAGCAGCTTAGGGGTACAGGGGACCAACTATGGCTACACCTTC; CDR3 protein: CASSLGVQGTNYGYTF
D gene: TRBD1; V gene: TRBV7-6; clone size: .; J gene: TRBJ2-6; CDR3 DNA: TGTGCCAGCAGCTTAGTTCCCGGGACAGGGATCTACTCTGGGGCCAACGTCCTGACTTTC; CDR3 protein: CASSLVPGTGIYSGANVLTF
D gene: TRBD2; V gene: TRBV28; clone size: .; J gene: TRBJ2-3; CDR3 DNA: TGTGCCAGCCCTCTAGCGGGGTCTAGGACGCAGTATTTT; CDR3 protein: CASPLAGSRTQYF
D gene: .; V gene: TRBV6-5; clone size: .; J gene: TRBJ2-5; CDR3 DNA: TGTGCCAGCAGTTCTCTGGGGACCCAGTACTTC; CDR3 protein: CASSSLGTQYF
D gene: .; V gene: TRBV30; clone size: .; J gene: TRBJ1-4; CDR3 DNA: TGTGCCTGGAGTTTTCTGGCGGATGAAAAACTGTTTTTT; CDR3 protein: CAWSFLADEKLFF
D gene: .; V gene: TRBV5-1; clone size: .; J gene: TRBJ1-5; CDR3 DNA: TGCGCCAGCAGCTTGTTTGGAGATAGCAATCAGCCCCAGCATTTT; CDR3 protein: CASSLFGDSNQPQHF
D gene: .; V gene: TRBV7-6; clone size: .; J gene: TRBJ1-5; CDR3 DNA: TGTGCCAGCAGCTTAACCCCCCCCAGTGGGCCCCAGCATTTT; CDR3 protein: CASSLTPPSGPQHF
D gene: .; V gene: TRBV18; clone size: few; J gene: TRBJ2-2; CDR3 DNA: TGTGCCAGCTCACCAGCCGGCTACACCGGGGAGCTGTTTTTT; CDR3 protein: CASSPAGYTGELFF
D gene: .; V gene: TRBV27; clone size: .; J gene: TRBJ2-5; CDR3 DNA: TGTGCCAGCAGTTTACGGGGGATAGGAGGACGGGAGACCCAGTACTTC; CDR3 protein: CASSLRGIGGRETQYF
D gene: TRBD1; V gene: TRBV6-5; clone size: few; J gene: TRBJ2-5; CDR3 DNA: TGTGCCAGCAGTCCGACAGGGGGCGAAAAACAGACCCAGTACTTC; CDR3 protein: CASSPTGGEKQTQYF
D gene: .; V gene: TRBV5-1; clone size: .; J gene: TRBJ2-7; CDR3 DNA: TGCGCCAGCAGCCTCCCTAGCGACGAGCAGTACTTC; CDR3 protein: CASSLPSDEQYF
D gene: .; V gene: TRBV19; clone size: few; J gene: TRBJ1-4; CDR3 DNA: TGTGCCAGTAGTAATGGACAGTTAAATGAAAAACTGTTTTTT; CDR3 protein: CASSNGQLNEKLFF
D gene: .; V gene: TRBV2; clone size: .; J gene: TRBJ2-1; CDR3 DNA: TGTGCCAGCATCAAGGACCTCGGCCATGAGCAGTTCTTC; CDR3 protein: CASIKDLGHEQFF
D gene: .; V gene: TRBV28; clone size: .; J gene: TRBJ2-3; CDR3 DNA: TGTGCCTGTCAAACTAGCACAGATACGCAGTATTTT; CDR3 protein: CACQTSTDTQYF
D gene: TRBD2; V gene: TRBV7-9; clone size: .; J gene: TRBJ2-5; CDR3 DNA: TGTGCCAGCAGACTTAGCGGGGGAGAGACCCAGTACTTC; CDR3 protein: CASRLSGGETQYF